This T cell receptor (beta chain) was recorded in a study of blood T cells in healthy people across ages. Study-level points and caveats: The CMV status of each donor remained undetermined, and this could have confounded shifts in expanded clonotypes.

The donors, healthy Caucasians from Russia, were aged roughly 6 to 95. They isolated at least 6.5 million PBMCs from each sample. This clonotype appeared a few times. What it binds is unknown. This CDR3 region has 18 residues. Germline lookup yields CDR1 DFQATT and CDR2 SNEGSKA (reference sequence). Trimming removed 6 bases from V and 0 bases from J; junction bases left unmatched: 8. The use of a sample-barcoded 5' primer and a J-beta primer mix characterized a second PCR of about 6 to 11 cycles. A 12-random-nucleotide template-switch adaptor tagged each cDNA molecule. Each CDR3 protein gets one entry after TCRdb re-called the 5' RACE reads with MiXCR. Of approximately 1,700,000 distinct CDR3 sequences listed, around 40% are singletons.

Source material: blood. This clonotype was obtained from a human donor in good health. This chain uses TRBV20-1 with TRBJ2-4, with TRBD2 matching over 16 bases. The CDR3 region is CSARKGLAGGLAKNIQYF. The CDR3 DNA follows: TGCAGTGCGAGGAAGGGACTAGCGGGGGGGCTAGCCAAAAACATTCAGTACTTC.